These T cell receptor beta chains were read from a single sample in a study of blood T cell repertoires in COVID-19. Profiling relied on immunoSEQ multiplex PCR, and the TCRdb table lists in-frame clones only, not all of them. The data show hundreds of thousands of clones, with less than 90% seen just once and approximately 8.3% held by the top ten. The source material was PBMCs or T cells enriched from blood (not recorded which). These receptors originate from a woman aged 60-75 years who had recovered from COVID-19. Both conserved end residues are part of each CDR3. A D gene is named only where the DNA matches it firmly. Clone sizes are given selectively: once, few, many, or a class where the clone is expanded.

TRBD1	TRBV29-1	TRBJ1-2	once	CSVVDRDYGYTF	TGCAGCGTTGTGGACAGGGACTATGGCTACACCTTC
-	TRBV10-3	TRBJ1-3	-	CAISVSGNKNTIYF	TGTGCCATCAGTGTTTCGGGGAATAAGAACACCATATATTTT
TRBD1	TRBV5-1	TRBJ1-1	-	CASSWGQGATEAFF	TGCGCCAGCAGCTGGGGACAGGGGGCCACTGAAGCTTTCTTT
-	TRBV6-5	TRBJ1-1	-	CASSPVGGRSTEAFF	TGTGCCAGCAGCCCCGTTGGGGGCCGGAGCACTGAAGCTTTCTTT
-	TRBV24-1	TRBJ2-2	-	CATSDLHPGELFF	TGTGCCACCAGTGATTTACATCCCGGGGAGCTGTTTTTT
-	TRBV6-5	TRBJ1-2	-	CASNLDASARVGYTF	TGTGCCAGCAACTTGGACGCATCCGCCAGGGTTGGCTACACCTTC
-	TRBV30	TRBJ2-4	-	CAFHLRKGQNIQYF	TGTGCCTTCCACCTTAGGAAGGGGCAAAACATTCAGTACTTC
-	TRBV27	TRBJ2-1	-	CASSLLGGLGNEQFF	TGTGCCAGCAGTTTACTAGGAGGGCTCGGGAATGAGCAGTTCTTC
-	TRBV15	TRBJ1-1	-	CATLAGQKNTEAFF	TGTGCCACCCTGGCAGGACAGAAGAACACTGAAGCTTTCTTT
-	TRBV4-1	TRBJ1-4	-	CASSQDEPWGVGEKLFF	TGCGCCAGCAGCCAAGATGAGCCGTGGGGAGTGGGTGAAAAACTGTTTTTT
-	TRBV29-1	TRBJ1-1	-	CSARRPLLDEAFF	TGCAGCGCACGGAGACCCCTCCTTGATGAAGCTTTCTTT
TRBD1	TRBV30	TRBJ1-1	-	CAWSLQGATEAFF	TGTGCCTGGAGTTTGCAGGGGGCAACTGAAGCTTTCTTT
TRBD1	TRBV2	TRBJ1-1	-	CASRDRVNTEAFF	TGTGCCAGCAGGGACAGGGTAAACACTGAAGCTTTCTTT
TRBD2	TRBV5-6	TRBJ2-3	-	CASSLTSGGTTDTQYF	TGTGCCAGCAGCTTGACTAGCGGGGGGACCACAGATACGCAGTATTTT
-	TRBV6-5	TRBJ2-2	-	CASIRGEGELFF	TGTGCCAGCATCAGGGGCGAGGGGGAGCTGTTTTTT
-	TRBV6-5	TRBJ1-2	-	CVTNAGWAYGYTF	TGTGTCACAAACGCAGGGTGGGCTTATGGCTACACCTTC
-	TRBV5-4	TRBJ2-2	-	CASSREAGGELFF	TGTGCCAGCAGCAGGGAGGCGGGCGGGGAGCTGTTTTTT
-	TRBV11-2	TRBJ1-1	-	CASSIPGLNTEAFF	TGTGCCAGCAGCATTCCGGGATTGAACACTGAAGCTTTCTTT
TRBD1	TRBV10-3	TRBJ1-2	once	CAITIGQGGGYTF	TGTGCCATCACCATAGGACAGGGAGGCGGCTACACCTTC
-	TRBV21-1	TRBJ2-1	-	CASSKGLGGGQDEQFF	TGTGCCAGCAGCAAAGGGTTGGGCGGGGGCCAGGATGAGCAGTTCTTC
-	TRBV27	TRBJ2-3	-	CASSRLPDTQYF	TGTGCCAGCAGCCGACTCCCAGATACGCAGTATTTT
-	TRBV2	TRBJ1-6	-	CASSEEGLTLHF	TGTGCCAGCAGTGAGGAGGGGCTTACCCTCCACTTT
-	TRBV7-6	TRBJ2-7	few	CASRHLQGSYEQYF	TGTGCCAGCAGGCACTTACAGGGCAGCTACGAGCAGTACTTC
-	TRBV12-5	TRBJ1-1	-	CASGLVAGPLPNTEAFF	TGTGCTAGTGGTTTGGTAGCAGGGCCCTTACCTAACACTGAAGCTTTCTTT
TRBD1	TRBV6-5	TRBJ1-1	-	CASSYSDRVTEAFF	TGTGCCAGCAGTTACTCCGACAGGGTGACTGAAGCTTTCTTT
TRBD1	TRBV3-1/TRBV3-2	TRBJ1-6	-	CASSDTGQGAYNSPLHF	TGTGCCAGCAGCGATACAGGACAGGGCGCCTATAATTCACCCCTCCACTTT
-	TRBV4-1	TRBJ1-2	-	CASSQGVGAAHYGYTF	TGCGCCAGCAGCCAGGGCGTGGGGGCAGCTCACTATGGCTACACCTTC
-	TRBV5-6	TRBJ1-2	few	CASSSVNYGYTF	TGTGCCAGCAGCTCTGTGAACTATGGCTACACCTTC
-	TRBV19	TRBJ2-2	-	CATRMETGELFF	TGTGCCACCAGAATGGAGACCGGGGAGCTGTTTTTT
-	TRBV19	TRBJ1-2	-	CASSIAQGISYGYTF	TGTGCCAGTAGTATAGCCCAGGGGATTTCCTATGGCTACACCTTC
TRBD2	TRBV11-2	TRBJ2-1	-	CASSLDSWGGNEQFF	TGTGCCAGCAGCTTAGATTCATGGGGAGGGAATGAGCAGTTCTTC
TRBD2	TRBV4-1	TRBJ2-3	-	CASSQERSSGVTDTQYF	TGCGCCAGCAGCCAAGAACGATCCAGCGGGGTAACAGATACGCAGTATTTT
-	TRBV7-2	TRBJ2-1	-	CASSFQQGYEQFF	TGTGCCAGCAGCTTCCAACAGGGCTATGAGCAGTTCTTC
TRBD1	TRBV4-1	TRBJ1-4	-	CASSQDWGQATNEKLFF	TGCGCCAGCAGCCAAGATTGGGGACAGGCAACTAATGAAAAACTGTTTTTT
-	TRBV12-3/TRBV12-4	TRBJ1-2	-	CASSLVDLDGYTF	TGTGCCAGCAGTTTAGTAGACTTAGATGGCTACACCTTC
TRBD1	TRBV2	TRBJ1-4	-	CASSGQGGKLFF	TGTGCCAGCAGTGGACAGGGCGGAAAACTGTTTTTT
TRBD2	TRBV3-1/TRBV3-2	TRBJ2-1	-	CASSPGGYNEQFF	TGTGCCAGCAGCCCGGGGGGATACAATGAGCAGTTCTTC
-	TRBV24-1	TRBJ1-5	-	CATSRSNSNQPQHF	TGTGCCACCAGTAGGAGCAACTCCAATCAGCCCCAGCATTTT
TRBD1	TRBV3-1/TRBV3-2	TRBJ1-5	few	CASSGQGNQPQHF	TGTGCCAGCAGCGGACAGGGAAATCAGCCCCAGCATTTT
-	TRBV5-4	TRBJ2-5	-	CASSLITGGEETQYF	TGTGCCAGCAGCTTGATCACAGGGGGGGAAGAGACCCAGTACTTC
-	TRBV2	TRBJ2-7	once	CASVEENIYEQYF	TGTGCCAGCGTAGAGGAGAACATCTACGAGCAGTACTTC
TRBD1	TRBV9	TRBJ2-1	-	CASSETGQSYNEQFF	TGTGCCAGCAGCGAGACGGGACAGTCCTACAATGAGCAGTTCTTC
TRBD1	TRBV7-8	TRBJ1-1	-	CASSLAVTGGATEAFF	TGTGCCAGCAGCTTAGCAGTCACAGGGGGCGCGACTGAAGCTTTCTTT
-	TRBV29-1	TRBJ2-1	once	CSAQRGVSSYNEQFF	TGCAGCGCCCAACGCGGGGTTAGCTCCTACAATGAGCAGTTCTTC
TRBD2	TRBV30	TRBJ2-3	-	CAWIPAGGSTDTQYF	TGTGCCTGGATACCAGCGGGGGGGAGCACAGATACGCAGTATTTT
-	TRBV5-1	TRBJ1-2	-	CASSLAGTGLANYGYTF	TGCGCCAGCAGCTTGGCCGGAACAGGGTTAGCTAACTATGGCTACACCTTC
-	TRBV5-4	TRBJ1-1	once	CASSLAGMIPLNTEAFF	TGTGCCAGCAGCTTGGCCGGGATGATTCCCCTGAACACTGAAGCTTTCTTT
-	TRBV19	TRBJ2-7	-	CASSIRQEYEQYF	TGTGCCAGTAGTATTCGACAGGAATACGAGCAGTACTTC
-	TRBV10-2	TRBJ1-5	-	CASSEAAQPQHF	TGCGCCAGCAGTGAAGCCGCGCAGCCCCAGCATTTT
TRBD1	TRBV9	TRBJ2-6	-	CASSVGQGPTSGANVLTF	TGTGCCAGCAGCGTAGGACAGGGACCTACCTCTGGGGCCAACGTCCTGACTTTC
-	TRBV19	TRBJ1-2	-	CASRATARYGYTF	TGTGCCAGTAGAGCCACTGCTAGGTATGGCTACACCTTC
TRBD1	TRBV5-1	TRBJ1-6	once	CASSLRTGGIGSYNSPLHF	TGCGCCAGCAGCCTAAGGACAGGGGGAATAGGCTCCTATAATTCACCCCTCCACTTT
-	TRBV27	TRBJ1-5	-	CASSPGDSFYSNQPQHF	TGTGCCAGCAGTCCCGGGGACTCATTCTACAGCAATCAGCCCCAGCATTTT
-	TRBV5-1	TRBJ1-1	-	CASSLAGVRVRAFF	TGCGCCAGCAGCTTGGCCGGGGTGAGGGTGAGGGCTTTCTTT
TRBD2	TRBV2	TRBJ2-5	-	CASKEGLADQETQYF	TGTGCCAGCAAGGAAGGACTAGCGGACCAAGAGACCCAGTACTTC
-	TRBV6-5	TRBJ1-1	once	CASSYEQGREAFF	TGTGCCAGCAGTTACGAACAGGGACGAGAAGCTTTCTTT